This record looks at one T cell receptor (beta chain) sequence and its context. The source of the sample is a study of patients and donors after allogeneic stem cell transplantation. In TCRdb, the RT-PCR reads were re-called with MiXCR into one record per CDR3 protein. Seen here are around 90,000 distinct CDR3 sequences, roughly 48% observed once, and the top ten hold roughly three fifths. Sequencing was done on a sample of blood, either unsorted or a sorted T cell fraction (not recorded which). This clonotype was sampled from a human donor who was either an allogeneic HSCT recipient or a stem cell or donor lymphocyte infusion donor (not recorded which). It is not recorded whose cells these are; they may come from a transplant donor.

The CDR3 DNA reads as TGCAGTGCCAGTTGGATTAACACTGAAGCTTTCTTT. Translated: CSASWINTEAFF. This chain uses TRBV20-1 with TRBJ1-1; D is uncertain. Germline V gene data show CDR1 as DFQATT and CDR2 as SNEGSKA (reference sequence). Trimming stripped 6 bases from V and 2 bases from J, with 10 bases between. CDR3 length: 12 residues.